The 10 T cell receptor beta chains below come from one sample, sequenced in a study of shared clonotypes between healthy human individuals. Sequenced by immunoSEQ multiplex PCR; TCRdb stores in-frame clones only, minus some. The data show roughly 700,000 clones, 74% seen once. Sequenced input: memory CD4+ T cells sorted from blood. Subset described: CD45RA-negative fraction. The receptor source for this set is a woman aged 25 to 45 in good health.

The CDR3 sequence is CASNAMRGAGTEAFF. CDR3 nucleotide sequence: TGTGCCAGTAACGCGATGAGGGGGGCTGGCACTGAAGCTTTCTTT. The chain links TRBV19 to TRBJ1-1; possible D gene TRBD1, 6 bases. CDR1 LNHDA and CDR2 SQIVND come from the germline V gene (reference sequence). Trimming shortened V by 7 bases and J by 4 bases, and 19 bases separated the two germline ends. The CDR3 covers 15 residues.

The chain employs TRBV7-9 and TRBJ2-1; no reliable D call. Germline V gene lookup returns CDR1 SEHNR and CDR2 FQNEAQ (reference sequence). The CDR3 totals 16 residues. Trimming removed 1 base at V and 7 bases at J, with 17 bases between. The CDR3 DNA is TGTGCCAGCAGCTTAGTGGTGGGTCTAGGGAAGAATGAGCAGTTCTTC. Its protein product is CASSLVVGLGKNEQFF.

The chain combines TRBV28 with TRBJ2-2, with a weak D call TRBD1 (6 bases). The CDR3 totals 14 residues. V lost 7 bases, J lost 5 bases, and 14 bases lay in between. Germline V CDR1 and CDR2: MDHEN, SYDVKM. In nucleotides, the CDR3 is TGTGCCAGCACCCCGCCCCAGGGGACCGGGGAGCTGTTTTTT. This codes for CASTPPQGTGELFF. Filled out from reference TRBV28 and TRBJ2-2, the complete variable domain reads DVKVTQSSRYLVKRTGEKVFLECVQDMDHENMFWYRQDPGLGLRLIYFSYDVKMKEKGDIPEGYSVSREKKERFSLILESASTNQTSMYLCASTPPQGTGELFFGEGSRLTVL.

The chain joins TRBV28 to TRBJ2-7; TRBD2 aligns across 9 bases. This CDR3 comprises 15 residues. The V and J ends lost 6 bases and 0 bases, in that order; junction bases with no gene match: 6. The germline V gene encodes CDR1 MDHEN and CDR2 SYDVKM. The CDR3, as DNA: TGTGCCAGCAGCCCTAGCGGGAAGAGCTCCTACGAGCAGTACTTC. Amino acid sequence: CASSPSGKSSYEQYF.

This chain links TRBV7-9 with TRBJ2-3, with D possibly matching TRBD1 (5 bases). With 2 bases removed from V and 1 base from J, the gap between germline ends came to 10 bases. CDR1 is SEHNR, CDR2 FQNEAQ, per germline (reference sequence). The CDR3 totals 15 residues. CDR3 nucleotides: TGTGCCAGCAGCTTACAGGGATTGGGCACAGATACGCAGTATTTT. Residues: CASSLQGLGTDTQYF.

This clone was picked up a small number of times. CDR3 DNA: TGTGCCAGCAGGGGTATAGCGGGAGGGAGGGATACGCAGTATTTT. Translated, it gives CASRGIAGGRDTQYF. The chain recombines TRBV2 with TRBJ2-3; TRBD2 agrees at 11 bases. This CDR3 spans 15 amino acids. The germline V gene encodes CDR1 SNHLY and CDR2 FYNNEI. V trimming: 6 bases; J trimming: 6 bases; junction bases outside the gene matches: 8.

The chain couples TRBV25-1 to TRBJ2-5; the D gene is possibly TRBD1 (5 bases). Trimming pared 2 bases from V and 2 bases from J, leaving 9 bases between. Germline V gene sequence: CDR1 MGHDK, CDR2 SYGVNS. CDR3 length: 14 amino acids. CDR3 amino acids: CASSELTVQETQYF. Here the CDR3 DNA reads TGTGCCAGCAGTGAACTGACAGTACAAGAGACCCAGTACTTC.

This clone was seen many times. This chain links TRBV2 with TRBJ2-7, with D tentatively TRBD1 (6 bases). Germline assignment: CDR1 SNHLY and CDR2 FYNNEI. There are 13 residues in the CDR3. With 6 bases removed from V and 2 bases from J, the gap between germline ends came to 11 bases. CDR3 amino acids: CASRKTGTYEQYF. The DNA for the CDR3 is TGTGCCAGCAGGAAGACAGGTACCTACGAGCAGTACTTC.

This clone was recorded once. The chain combines TRBV19 with TRBJ1-1, with D perhaps matching TRBD1 (6 bases). With 6 bases removed from V and 1 base from J, the gap between germline ends came to 12 bases. CDR3 length equals 14 residues. CDR1 and CDR2 (germline): LNHDA, SQIVND (reference sequence). This chain's CDR3 is CASRSDRRNTEAFF. CDR3 DNA: TGTGCCAGTAGGTCCGACAGGAGGAACACTGAAGCTTTCTTT.

The chain combines TRBV15 with TRBJ1-2; the D gene is possibly TRBD1 (5 bases). The V end was cut by 0 bases, the J end by 4 bases, with 12 bases between. This CDR3 has 15 residues. CDR1 is LNHNV and CDR2 is YYDKDF in the germline V gene (reference sequence). CDR3 amino acids: CATSRDKGIGYGYTF. CDR3 DNA: TGTGCCACCAGCAGAGATAAGGGGATCGGCTATGGCTACACCTTC.